What follows describes a single T cell receptor beta chain. As yet, its antigen is unknown. Investigators reverse transcribed all isolated RNA, so they sequenced expressed TCRB transcripts. Using immunoSEQ multiplex PCR, the repertoire was profiled, and TCRdb retains in-frame clones only, with some absent. The sample lists approximately 100,000 clones; under 30% were seen once. This sample stems from a study of beta chain features in type 1 diabetes. Findings and limits, study-wide: Patients with Type 1 diabetes showed moderately but significantly shorter TCRB CDR3s in all four CD4+ subsets.

The CDR3 sequence is 15 residues long. CDR1 is SGHAT and CDR2 is FQNNGV in the germline V gene. The trim removed 5 bases at V and 4 bases at J, leaving 8 bases unmatched. Sequenced input: central memory CD4+ T cells from blood. This rearrangement joins TRBV11-2 to TRBJ2-5; 9 nucleotides agree with TRBD1. This TCR was sampled from a woman aged 18-35 years with type 1 diabetes. The CDR3: CASSRDRAEAETQYF. CDR3 DNA sequence: TGTGCCAGCAGCCGGGACAGGGCTGAAGCAGAGACCCAGTACTTC.